The next 9 T cell receptor beta chains were all read from a single sample in a study of CXCR3-negative and CXCR3-positive naive CD8 T cells (dated by TCRdb to the late 2010s). Sequencing relied on a NextSeq 550. The Human TCR Profiling Kit (MiLaboratory) was used to prepare UMI-labeled 5' RACE TRB cDNA libraries. One entry per CDR3 protein sequence results from the TCRdb reprocessing of the reads, with DNA left out. The sample's clone listing holds approximately 100,000 distinct CDR3 sequences. The top ten hold less than 0.4% of the sample. Findings and caveats that apply to the study as a whole: TRB CDR3s from CXCR3-positive naive cells showed higher hydrophobicity (lower Kidera factor 4), lower energy, and higher strength and volume indices than CXCR3-negative naive cells.

These receptors have no identified antigens. The sample taken for sequencing was naive CXCR3+ CD8+ T cells from blood. What the cell subset or site label conveys for this sample: CD45RO-CCR7+CD27+CD95- naive CD8+ T cells expressing CXCR3 (TNR3+). These TCRs come from a human donor in good health. Some clones in this sample may be carry-over from other donors' samples.

The chain employs TRBV10-3 and TRBJ2-7. Germline V gives CDR1 ENHRY, CDR2 SYGVKD. The CDR3 has 13 residues. CDR3 region: CAISGTATYEQYF.

V is TRBV12-3 or TRBV12-4 and J is TRBJ2-1; TCRdb gives TRBD2 as the D gene, but with no DNA this cannot be confirmed. This CDR3 has 14 amino acids. CDR3 protein: CASSPSGRFNEQFF.

CDR3 region: CAGSLAVGAYEQYF. The rearrangement joins TRBV7-6 to TRBJ2-7. Germline loops: CDR1 SGHVS, CDR2 FNYEAQ. CDR3 size: 14 residues.

The rearrangement uses TRBV27 and TRBJ1-1. In germline, CDR1 is MNHEY, CDR2 SMNVEV (reference sequence). The CDR3 extends over 13 amino acids. CDR3 region: CASSSKGNTEAFF.

V gene TRBV21-1 combines with J gene TRBJ2-6. TRBV21-1 is a listed pseudogene. This CDR3 region has 18 residues. CDR3 region: CASSKFGFNGSGANVLTF.

The chain links TRBV29-1 to TRBJ2-2; TCRdb returns TRBD2, unconfirmable since there is no DNA. This CDR3 is built from 16 residues. From germline, CDR1 is SQVTM and CDR2 ANQGSEA. The CDR3 here is CSVEDRASGSTGELFF.

The chain is built from TRBV21-1 and TRBJ2-3; TCRdb picks TRBD2, but there is no DNA to check that call. TRBV21-1 is a recognized pseudogene. The CDR3 contains 16 residues. CDR3 amino acids: CASTRGDRGGHDTQYF.

V usage is TRBV2 and J usage is TRBJ2-7; the TRBD1 assignment by TCRdb is unverifiable without DNA. Per the germline V gene, CDR1 is SNHLY and CDR2 is FYNNEI. CDR3 length: 13 residues. The CDR3 spells CASSEGTQYEQYF.

The genes are TRBV4-2 and TRBJ2-1; no DNA is available, so the TRBD2 call from TCRdb remains unchecked. Germline assignment: CDR1 LGHNA and CDR2 YNFKEQ. The CDR3 is made up of 15 amino acids. The CDR3 loop is CASSQPTSGYNEQFF.